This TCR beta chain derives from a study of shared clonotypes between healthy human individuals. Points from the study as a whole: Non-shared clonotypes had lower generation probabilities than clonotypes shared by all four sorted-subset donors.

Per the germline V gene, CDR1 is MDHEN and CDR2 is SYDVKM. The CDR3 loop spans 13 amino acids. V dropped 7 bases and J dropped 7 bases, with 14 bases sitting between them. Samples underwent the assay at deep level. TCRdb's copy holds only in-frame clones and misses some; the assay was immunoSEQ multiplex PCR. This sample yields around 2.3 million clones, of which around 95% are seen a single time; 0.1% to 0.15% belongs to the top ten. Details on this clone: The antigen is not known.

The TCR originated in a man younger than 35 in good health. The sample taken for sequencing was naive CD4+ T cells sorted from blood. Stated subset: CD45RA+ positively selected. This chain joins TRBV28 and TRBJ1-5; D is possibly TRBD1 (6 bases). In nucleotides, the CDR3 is TGTGCCAGCATAGGGGGGGTGAGCCAGCCCCAGCATTTT. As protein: CASIGGVSQPQHF.